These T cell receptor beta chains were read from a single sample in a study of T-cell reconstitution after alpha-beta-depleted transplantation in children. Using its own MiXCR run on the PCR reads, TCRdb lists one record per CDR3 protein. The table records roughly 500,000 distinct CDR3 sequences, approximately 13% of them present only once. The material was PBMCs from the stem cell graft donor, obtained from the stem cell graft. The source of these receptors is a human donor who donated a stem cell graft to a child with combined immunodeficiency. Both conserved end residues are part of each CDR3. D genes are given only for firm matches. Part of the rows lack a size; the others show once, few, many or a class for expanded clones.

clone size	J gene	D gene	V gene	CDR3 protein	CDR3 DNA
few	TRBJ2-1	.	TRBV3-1	CASSQPYNEQFF	TGTGCCAGCAGCCAACCCTACAATGAGCAGTTCTTC
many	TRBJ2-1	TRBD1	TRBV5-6	CASSLMDRAYEQFF	TGTGCCAGCAGCTTGATGGACAGGGCATATGAGCAGTTCTTC
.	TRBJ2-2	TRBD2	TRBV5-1	CASSLFTSGPGELFF	TGCGCCAGCAGCTTGTTCACTAGCGGGCCCGGGGAGCTGTTTTTT
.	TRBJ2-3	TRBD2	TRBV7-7	CASSPLGGSDTQYF	TGTGCCAGCAGCCCCCTGGGCGGGAGTGATACGCAGTATTTT
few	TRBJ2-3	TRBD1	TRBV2	CASSDGTGRTDTQYF	TGTGCCAGCAGTGACGGGACAGGACGCACAGATACGCAGTATTTT
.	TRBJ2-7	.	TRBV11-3	CASSSTPQRPEQYF	TGTGCCAGCAGCTCGACCCCTCAAAGACCCGAGCAGTACTTC
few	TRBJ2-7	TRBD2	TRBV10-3	CAISELTSGSYEQYF	TGTGCCATCAGTGAGTTGACTAGCGGCTCCTACGAGCAGTACTTC
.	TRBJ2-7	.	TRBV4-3	CASSRGHGEQYF	TGCGCCAGCAGCCGGGGGCACGGCGAGCAGTACTTC
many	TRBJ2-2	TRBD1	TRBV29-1	CSVLGTDTNTGELFF	TGCAGCGTTCTCGGGACAGACACCAACACCGGGGAGCTGTTTTTT
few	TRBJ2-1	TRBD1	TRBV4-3	CASSVGTGDNEQFF	TGCGCCAGCAGCGTCGGGACAGGGGACAATGAGCAGTTCTTC
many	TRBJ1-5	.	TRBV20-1	CSASRGGLIDQPQHF	TGCAGTGCTAGCCGAGGGGGACTGATCGATCAGCCCCAGCATTTT
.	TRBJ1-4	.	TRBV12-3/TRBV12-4	CASSLGRMTAGKLFF	TGTGCCAGCAGTTTGGGGCGGATGACAGCTGGGAAACTGTTTTTT
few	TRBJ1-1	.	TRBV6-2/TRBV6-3	CASSYPNNKNTEAFF	TGTGCCAGCAGTTACCCCAATAACAAGAACACTGAAGCTTTCTTT
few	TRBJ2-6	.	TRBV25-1	CASRNETSGANVLTF	TGTGCCAGCAGAAACGAGACCTCTGGGGCCAACGTCCTGACTTTC
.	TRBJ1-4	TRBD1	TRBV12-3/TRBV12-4	CASSVQGANEKLFF	TGTGCCAGCAGTGTACAGGGGGCTAATGAAAAACTGTTTTTT
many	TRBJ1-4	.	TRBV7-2	CASSFTGITNEKLFF	TGTGCCAGCAGCTTCACAGGGATAACTAATGAAAAACTGTTTTTT
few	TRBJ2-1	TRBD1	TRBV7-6	CASSLATGDINEQFF	TGTGCCAGCAGCTTAGCGACAGGGGATATCAATGAGCAGTTCTTC
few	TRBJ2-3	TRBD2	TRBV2	CASSGIAGGIDTQYF	TGTGCCAGCAGTGGGATAGCGGGAGGAATAGATACGCAGTATTTT
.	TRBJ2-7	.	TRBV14	CASSQDLVGAREQYF	TGTGCCAGCAGCCAAGACTTGGTGGGGGCTCGGGAGCAGTACTTC
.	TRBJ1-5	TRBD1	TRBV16	CASSLGTGEHF	TGTGCCAGCAGCCTCGGGACAGGGGAGCATTTT
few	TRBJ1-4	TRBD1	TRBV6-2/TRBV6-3	CASSLRLGTVRGPTNEKLFF	TGTGCCAGCAGTCTCCGCCTAGGGACAGTGAGGGGCCCAACTAATGAAAAACTGTTTTTT
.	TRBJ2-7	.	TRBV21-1	CARRLRPLKYEQYF	TGTGCCCGCCGTTTACGCCCGCTGAAATACGAGCAGTACTTC
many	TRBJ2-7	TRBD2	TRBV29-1	CSVAFLAGAYEQYF	TGCAGCGTTGCGTTCTTAGCGGGGGCATACGAGCAGTACTTC
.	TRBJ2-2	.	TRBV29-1	CSVGGPSTGELFF	TGCAGCGTTGGAGGGCCCAGCACCGGGGAGCTGTTTTTT
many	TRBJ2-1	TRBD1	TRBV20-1	CSSHRGRDEQFF	TGCAGTTCCCACAGGGGGCGCGATGAGCAGTTCTTC
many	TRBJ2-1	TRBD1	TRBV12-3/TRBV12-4	CASSSRDRGNEQFF	TGTGCCAGCAGTTCCCGGGACAGGGGAAATGAGCAGTTCTTC
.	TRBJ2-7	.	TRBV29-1	CSVDDTGSGYEQYF	TGCAGCGTTGACGACACAGGGTCGGGGTACGAGCAGTACTTC
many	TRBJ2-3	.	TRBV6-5	CASVSTDTQYF	TGTGCCAGCGTTAGCACAGATACGCAGTATTTT